This is a list of T cell receptor beta chains from one sample in a study of CD8 T cells in Susac syndrome. MiXCR, applied by TCRdb to the immunoSEQ multiplex PCR reads, yields one record per CDR3 protein. Among 250,000 to 300,000 distinct CDR3 sequences, about 88% were seen once, and the ten largest hold about 0.17%. The sequenced sample consisted of CD8+ T cells from PBMCs. These receptors all stem from a human donor with multiple sclerosis. Each CDR3 is given with its conserved first and last residue. D genes are given only for firm matches. Clone size is stated in some rows and not others, as once, few, many or a class when expanded.

>TRBV9|14|TRBJ1-4|-|-
TGTGCCAGCAGCGTAGACCGAACTAATGAAAAACTGTTTTTT
CASSVDRTNEKLFF
>TRBV7-2|15|TRBJ2-7|-|-
TGTGCCAGCAGCACCTACCGGGACCCCATACCCGAGCAGTACTTC
CASSTYRDPIPEQYF
>TRBV10-3|15|TRBJ2-1|-|-
TGTGCCATCAGTGAGTCGACACCGTACTACAATGAGCAGTTCTTC
CAISESTPYYNEQFF
>TRBV29-1|14|TRBJ2-1|-|TRBD2
TGCAGCGTCCAGCCGGGACTAGGGAACAATGAGCAGTTCTTC
CSVQPGLGNNEQFF
>TRBV27|16|TRBJ2-1|-|TRBD1
TGTGCCAGCAGTTTATCGGCGCAGGGGGCTGGTAATGAGCAGTTCTTC
CASSLSAQGAGNEQFF
>TRBV4-1|15|TRBJ2-1|-|TRBD1
TGCGCCAGCAGCAGGTGGACAGGGGGTATCAATGAGCAGTTCTTC
CASSRWTGGINEQFF
>TRBV25-1|14|TRBJ1-1|-|-
TGTGCCAGCAGGCGCGAGGGAGAGAGTACTGAAGCTTTCTTT
CASRREGESTEAFF
>TRBV28|17|TRBJ2-7|-|-
TGTGCCAGCAGCTTCCCCGGGGCCTCCCCGATTGGCTACGAGCAGTACTTC
CASSFPGASPIGYEQYF
>TRBV4-2|14|TRBJ2-7|-|-
TGTGCCAGCAGCCAAGGGCAGCCCGCCTACGAGCAGTACTTC
CASSQGQPAYEQYF
>TRBV6-2/TRBV6-3|14|TRBJ2-1|-|-
TGTGCCAGCAGTTACAAGGCGGACTACAATGAGCAGTTCTTC
CASSYKADYNEQFF
>TRBV4-1|17|TRBJ2-3|-|TRBD1
TGCGCCAGCAGCCAAGGGCCGGGACAGGGGTACCCAGATACGCAGTATTTT
CASSQGPGQGYPDTQYF
>TRBV13|12|TRBJ2-1|-|-
TGTGCCAGCAGCTCCCGGGACTTTGAGCAGTTCTTC
CASSSRDFEQFF
>TRBV13|14|TRBJ2-7|-|TRBD2
TGTGCCAGCAGCATCATGACTAGCTTCTACGAGCAGTACTTC
CASSIMTSFYEQYF
>TRBV19|14|TRBJ2-3|once|-
TGTGCCAGTAGTATTGAGGGTAGCACAGATACGCAGTATTTT
CASSIEGSTDTQYF
>TRBV9|11|TRBJ1-2|few|-
TGTGCCAGCAGCGCCAACTATGGCTACACCTTC
CASSANYGYTF
>TRBV9|16|TRBJ2-1|-|TRBD2
TGTGCCAGCAGCGTAGACGGTCGGGGGGGATACAATGAGCAGTTCTTC
CASSVDGRGGYNEQFF
>TRBV12-3/TRBV12-4|15|TRBJ1-5|-|-
TGTGCCAGCAGTGCTGACGGTTTCAGCAATCAGCCCCAGCATTTT
CASSADGFSNQPQHF
>TRBV7-9|13|TRBJ2-7|-|-
TGTGCCAGCAGCTTTACTAAACAGGGAGAGCAGTACTTC
CASSFTKQGEQYF
>TRBV28|16|TRBJ2-7|-|TRBD1
TGTGCCAGCAGTTTAATTGATGAGGGGGCAGGCGACGAGCAGTACTTC
CASSLIDEGAGDEQYF
>TRBV29-1|13|TRBJ1-1|-|TRBD1
TGCAGCGTCCGGGACAGGGGGGACACTGAAGCTTTCTTT
CSVRDRGDTEAFF
>TRBV5-4|14|TRBJ1-1|few|-
TGTGCCAGCAGCTTTACGGGCATGAACACTGAAGCTTTCTTT
CASSFTGMNTEAFF
>TRBV5-1|14|TRBJ2-7|-|-
TGCGCCAGCAGCCCGGAATCGTCGGGGAACGAGCAGTACTTC
CASSPESSGNEQYF
>TRBV5-1|16|TRBJ2-7|-|TRBD1
TGCGCCAGCAGCTTGTTGGGCGGACAGGCGGAGGCCGAGCAGTACTTC
CASSLLGGQAEAEQYF
>TRBV4-3|15|TRBJ2-7|-|TRBD1
TGCGCCAGCAGCCAAGATCGGGACAGGGGAGACGAGCAGTACTTC
CASSQDRDRGDEQYF
>TRBV7-3|15|TRBJ2-2|-|TRBD1
TGTGCCAGCAGCTTGACAGGGGGCGAACCCGGGGAGCTGTTTTTT
CASSLTGGEPGELFF
>TRBV29-1|13|TRBJ2-7|-|-
TGCAGCGTTGTACAGGCGAGCTCCTACGAGCAGTACTTC
CSVVQASSYEQYF
>TRBV9|14|TRBJ2-1|-|-
TGTGCCAGCAGCCTCGGTGGGGGGACAAATGAGCAGTTCTTC
CASSLGGGTNEQFF
>TRBV12-3/TRBV12-4|14|TRBJ2-7|-|-
TGTGCCAGCAGTTTAGCCGGGACGAATTACGAGCAGTACTTC
CASSLAGTNYEQYF
>TRBV12-1|16|TRBJ2-1|-|-
TGTGCCAGCAGCGCAATTAGCGGCAGGGTAGACAATGAGCAGTTCTTC
CASSAISGRVDNEQFF
>TRBV27|17|TRBJ1-1|once|-
TGTGCCAGCAGTCCCTCCTCAGCTAGGGGGTATTACACTGAAGCTTTCTTT
CASSPSSARGYYTEAFF
>TRBV11-2|14|TRBJ1-1|-|-
TGTGCCAGCAGCTTAGAGGCGGGATACACTGAAGCTTTCTTT
CASSLEAGYTEAFF
>TRBV7-2|14|TRBJ1-1|-|TRBD1
TGTGCCAGCAGCTTGAACAGGGGCTACACTGAAGCTTTCTTT
CASSLNRGYTEAFF
>TRBV12-3/TRBV12-4|16|TRBJ2-1|-|TRBD2
TGTGCCAGCAGTTCCGCCCGGACTAGCCTAGGAAGTGAGCAGTTCTTC
CASSSARTSLGSEQFF
>TRBV9|13|TRBJ2-7|once|-
TGTGCCAGCAGCCCGGGGTCACTTGGCGAGCAGTACTTC
CASSPGSLGEQYF
>TRBV7-6|15|TRBJ1-2|-|TRBD1
TGTGCCAGCAGCGAAAGTCCGGGACAGGGGTTGGGCTACACCTTC
CASSESPGQGLGYTF
>TRBV2|14|TRBJ2-1|once|TRBD1
TGTGCCAGCAGTACGACAGGGTTGGGTAATGAGCAGTTCTTC
CASSTTGLGNEQFF
>TRBV20-1|11|TRBJ2-7|-|TRBD2
TGCAGTGGAGATAGCGGGAACGAGCAGTACTTC
CSGDSGNEQYF
>TRBV10-3|16|TRBJ1-3|-|-
TGTGCCATCCAGGGATCCTTAGGGCTTTCTGGAAACACCATATATTTT
CAIQGSLGLSGNTIYF
>TRBV9|12|TRBJ2-7|-|-
TGCGCCAGCAGTGGGGGCGGCTACGAGCAGTACTTC
CASSGGGYEQYF
>TRBV6-2/TRBV6-3|16|TRBJ2-7|once|-
TGTGCCAGCAGTTACTCGAGGGTGGCTGGAACCTACGAGCAGTACTTC
CASSYSRVAGTYEQYF
>TRBV29-1|12|TRBJ2-7|-|-
TGCAGCGCTCATATGACCTCCGGCGAGCAGTACTTC
CSAHMTSGEQYF
>TRBV28|13|TRBJ2-5|-|-
TGTGCCAGCAGTTCCCTTCCCCTAGAGACCCAGTACTTC
CASSSLPLETQYF
>TRBV27|14|TRBJ2-1|-|-
TGTGCCAGCAGTTTACACCCATCGCACAATGAGCAGTTCTTC
CASSLHPSHNEQFF
>TRBV7-9|16|TRBJ2-2|once|TRBD2
TGTGCCAGCAGCCCACGGGAGGGTCGGAACACCGGGGAGCTGTTTTTT
CASSPREGRNTGELFF
>TRBV9|13|TRBJ2-7|-|-
TGTGCCAGCAGCGTGAGTTATTCCTACGAGCAGTACTTC
CASSVSYSYEQYF
>TRBV12-3/TRBV12-4|15|TRBJ2-7|-|-
TGTGCCAGCAGTTTCGCGCCCACCGGAAGCTACGAGCAGTACTTC
CASSFAPTGSYEQYF
>TRBV11-2|15|TRBJ2-7|-|-
TGTGCCAGCAGCTTATCCCCCATGACAGGCTACGAGCAGTACTTC
CASSLSPMTGYEQYF
>TRBV27|13|TRBJ2-7|few|-
TGTGCCAGCAGCCCGCGGCCATCCTACGAGCAGTACTTC
CASSPRPSYEQYF
>TRBV5-4|13|TRBJ2-7|-|-
TGTGCCAGCAGCACCCGGCTTTCGGTCGAGCAGTACTTC
CASSTRLSVEQYF
>TRBV6-6|12|TRBJ2-2|few|-
TGTGCCAGCAGTTACTCGGGCGGGGAGCTGTTTTTT
CASSYSGGELFF
>TRBV7-9|15|TRBJ1-1|-|-
TGTGCCAGCAGCTTACCCCCTAGGAAAGACACTGAAGCTTTCTTT
CASSLPPRKDTEAFF
>TRBV6-5|15|TRBJ1-5|once|-
TGTGCCAGCAGTTACAAGATGGGTGGCAATCAGCCCCAGCATTTT
CASSYKMGGNQPQHF
>TRBV12-3/TRBV12-4|15|TRBJ2-7|-|TRBD1
TGTGCCAGCAGTTTACTCCCAGGGGGCAATTACGAGCAGTACTTC
CASSLLPGGNYEQYF
>TRBV6-5|15|TRBJ2-7|-|-
TGTGCCAGCAGTTACTCGTTGCCGGAGTCCTACGAGCAGTACTTC
CASSYSLPESYEQYF
>TRBV15|16|TRBJ2-3|-|TRBD2
TGTGCCACCAGCAGAGCGGGACTAGCGGACCCAGATACGCAGTATTTT
CATSRAGLADPDTQYF
>TRBV3-1|16|TRBJ1-5|-|-
TGTGCCAGCAGCCAAAACTGGTCCCCCGGCAATCAGCCCCAGCATTTT
CASSQNWSPGNQPQHF
>TRBV19|18|TRBJ2-5|-|TRBD2
TGTGCCAGTAGTGCCTCGGCCTTACTAGCGGGGTCCCAAGAGACCCAGTACTTC
CASSASALLAGSQETQYF
>TRBV30|12|TRBJ1-2|-|-
TGTGCCTGGACCCATACTAACTATGGCTACACCTTC
CAWTHTNYGYTF